This T cell receptor beta chain stems from a study of shared clonotypes between healthy human individuals (dated by TCRdb to 2020 to 2021). A note on the overall study: A few men and a couple of women, aged 18 to 49 years, made up the cohort. To estimate repertoire size and how much clonotypes are shared between individuals, the study performed deep sequencing of blood TCR repertoires from roughly five healthy adults. To increase sequencing depth and limit assay-specific biases, different laboratories used diverse techniques to prepare libraries and sequence TCR repertoires. Per donor, leukapheresis produced somewhere between about 0.85 and 9.5 billion PBMCs.

The investigation overall reported the following: The small number of donors limited the genetic and exposure-history diversity represented. Sampling was restricted to blood, and TCR repertoires in tissue are likely to differ from TCR repertoires in blood. Pairwise subsampling indicated that sequencing depth was expected to affect the degree of clonotype sharing among donors.

Using the deep immunoSEQ assay, TCR CDR3 regions were amplified from genomic DNA by multiplex PCR. For each cell subset, the extracted genomic DNA was distributed evenly across all wells of several immunoSEQ 96-well plates, and each plate served as one replicate. For unsorted PBMC, each replicate PCR was loaded with about 280 ng genomic DNA, equivalent to approximately 33,000 T cell genomes. Ten immunoSEQ deep assay plates were used to sequence unsorted PBMC genomic DNA. The purified libraries were quantified using a Qubit 3.0 fluorometer, sized with a Bioanalyzer 2100, and then quantified again using the KAPA Library Quantification kit. Every immunoSEQ 96-well plate was sequenced on a dedicated single-read 150-cycle Illumina NextSeq 550 flow cell. On the authors' methods: Because only junctional sequences without quality scores were contained in the immunoSEQ output, filtering matching that applied to full-length reads could not be performed. Sequences were annotated with PyIR, a Python wrapper for IgBLAST v1.9, and V/J genes and CDR3 were assigned using IMGT germline references. Reads with weak V/J assignments (E-value above 1e-6), missing CDR3, stop codons, out-of-frame junctions, or ambiguous translated residues were removed. V3J clonotypes were defined as sequences sharing an identical inferred V gene, J gene, and CDR3 amino acid sequence. Percentage overlap between repertoires was calculated by dividing the number of shared unique clonotypes by the size of the smaller repertoire. Three approaches were used to assess repertoire richness: RTK rarefaction, the Chao1 estimator, and Recon v2.1 estimates of unobserved clonotypes. TCRdb's version of the immuneACCESS table is confined to in-frame rearrangements and falls short of the full clone set. An unresolved V gene accounts for under half of the shortfall where checked; the remainder is of unknown origin. V and J calls and clone size are copied from that table; D and trimming were computed from the DNA. The table for this sample lists under 600,000 clones; roughly 79% of them were counted only once. More than 10% of the sample comes from the top ten.

Counted from cysteine to phenylalanine, this CDR3 has 15 amino acids. The only DNA kept is the CDR3, 45 bases in frame from the first base. CDR1 MDHEN and CDR2 SYDVKM are derived from the germline V gene. Relative to germline, V is missing 3 bases and J is missing 5 bases, with 8 bases of the junction outside any gene match. The donors were healthy, HIV-negative adults with no recently reported acute infections or vaccinations. Only Caucasian adults living in Nashville, Tennessee, USA were represented among the donors. In the unsorted samples, 87 million or so PBMCs were counted, and genomic DNA was extracted using the QIAamp DNA Blood Mini kit. After blood collection by leukapheresis, PBMCs were isolated using Ficoll-Histopaque density gradient centrifugation and then cryopreserved in the vapor phase of liquid nitrogen. This clone was found once. This clone's antigen is unknown. No base quality values were provided; no much bigger clone lies one nucleotide off.

Sequencing was done on a sample of PBMCs. The clonotype originates from a woman aged 40-49 years in good health. Some clones in this sample may be carry-over from other donors' samples. The rearranged segments are TRBV28 and TRBJ1-2; 8 bases in the junction line up with TRBD1. The nucleotide sequence reads as follows: TGTGCCAGCAGTTTGAGCAGGGGGCTAGGTTATGGCTACACCTTC. Its coded protein is CASSLSRGLGYGYTF.